A single sample gave rise to the 30 T cell receptor beta chains below, sequenced in a study of cytomegalovirus exposure and HLA in healthy donors. Primers: 60 Vbeta forward and 13 Jbeta reverse. Profiling relied on immunoSEQ multiplex PCR, and the TCRdb table lists in-frame clones only, not all of them. Of about 170,000 clones in the sample, around 85% were seen once. Specimen: PBMCs. Receptor source: a male donor in good health and CMV-seronegative.

J is TRBJ1-4 and V is TRBV28; 7 bases fit TRBD1. This CDR3 has 14 residues. CDR1 is MDHEN, CDR2 SYDVKM, per germline. V lost 6 bases to trimming and J lost 6 bases; unmatched junction nucleotides: 7. The CDR3 DNA sequence: TGTGCCAGCAGGCCCGGGACAGAGTATGAAAAACTGTTTTTT. Amino acids: CASRPGTEYEKLFF.

The chain combines TRBV13 with TRBJ1-1; possible D gene TRBD1, 5 bases. Germline values: CDR1 PRHDT, CDR2 FYEKMQ (reference sequence). V was cut by 5 bases and J by 3 bases, with 10 bases left in between. The CDR3 consists of 13 residues. CDR3 loop: CASSRGAYTEAFF. The DNA of the CDR3 is TGTGCCAGCAGCCGTGGGGCCTACACTGAAGCTTTCTTT.

This chain uses TRBV5-5 with TRBJ1-1; D is uncertain. This CDR3 region has 13 residues. With 0 bases removed from V and 7 bases from J, the gap between germline ends came to 10 bases. Germline CDR1 SGHKS, CDR2 YYEKEE (reference sequence). DNA of the CDR3: TGTGCCAGCAGCTTGGCCCCGTCGGGTGAAGCTTTCTTT. Encoded protein: CASSLAPSGEAFF.

This chain connects TRBV5-1 to TRBJ1-3; tentatively, D is TRBD1 (6 bases). The CDR3 is 17 amino acids. V gave up 1 base and J gave up 0 bases, with 14 bases separating them. Germline CDR1 SGHRS, CDR2 YFSETQ. The CDR3 is CASSLLGTSTSGNTIYF. In nucleotides, the CDR3 is TGCGCCAGCAGCTTGCTCGGGACATCAACCTCTGGAAACACCATATATTTT.

V gene TRBV7-6 combines with J gene TRBJ2-2, with D unresolved. The germline gives CDR1 SGHVS, CDR2 FNYEAQ. This CDR3 has 14 residues. V gave up 0 bases and J gave up 1 base, with 3 bases separating them. Here the CDR3 reads CASSLAQNTGELFF. Written as DNA, the CDR3 is TGTGCCAGCAGCTTAGCACAGAACACCGGGGAGCTGTTTTTT.

The rearrangement links TRBV9 to TRBJ1-2, with D unclear. This CDR3 comprises 15 residues. The germline V gene has CDR1 SGDLS and CDR2 YYNGEE. Trimming took off 4 bases at V and 2 bases at J, with 15 bases between the two ends. CDR3 residues: CASSQNSLGNYGYTF. CDR3 sequence (DNA): TGTGCCAGCAGCCAAAATTCTCTCGGGAACTATGGCTACACCTTC.

This clone has just a few counts. The chain employs TRBV7-9 and TRBJ2-7, with a possible D match to TRBD1 (6 bases). The length of the CDR3 is 12 residues. In germline, CDR1 is SEHNR, CDR2 FQNEAQ (reference sequence). The V end was cut by 4 bases, the J end by 4 bases, with 8 bases between. The CDR3 DNA follows: TGTGCCAGCAGCTCCCAGGGGTACGAGCAGTACTTC. It yields the protein CASSSQGYEQYF.

The V gene is TRBV5-1, the J gene TRBJ2-5; D unresolved. Germline CDR1 is SGHRS and CDR2 is YFSETQ. This CDR3 region has 13 residues. Between the trimmed V and J ends, which lost 2 bases and 5 bases, there was a span of 10 bases. CDR3: CASSLRGPETQYF. The CDR3 coding sequence is TGCGCCAGCAGCTTAAGAGGCCCCGAGACCCAGTACTTC.

CDR3 protein: CASSMGRRGDTEAFF. The CDR3, as DNA: TGTGCCAGTAGTATGGGGCGCAGGGGCGACACTGAAGCTTTCTTT. The V and J genes are TRBV19 and TRBJ1-1; possibly TRBD1 for D (6 bases). This CDR3 comprises 15 residues. V gave up 3 bases and J gave up 3 bases, with 14 bases separating them. The germline gives CDR1 LNHDA, CDR2 SQIVND (reference sequence).

A single count supports this clone. The rearrangement uses TRBV4-1 and TRBJ1-1, with D maybe TRBD1 (6 bases). The CDR3 length is 15 residues. Per the germline V gene, CDR1 is MGHRA and CDR2 is YSYEKL. V lost 4 bases and J lost 2, with 14 bases in between. CDR3 coding DNA: TGCGCCAGCAGCCCGATGACAGGTTCAAACACTGAAGCTTTCTTT. This codes for CASSPMTGSNTEAFF.

The CDR3 region is CASGKETEAFF. The CDR3 DNA follows: TGCGCCAGCGGAAAGGAGACTGAAGCTTTCTTT. The rearrangement links TRBV10-1 to TRBJ1-1; D unclear. Germline V gene sequence: CDR1 WNHNN, CDR2 SYGVQD (reference sequence). The CDR3 spans 11 residues. Trimming shortened V by 8 bases and J by 5 bases, and 9 bases separated the two germline ends.

This chain uses TRBV2 with TRBJ1-3; 9 nucleotides line up with TRBD1. Germline trimming cut 6 bases from V and 0 bases from J; bases unmatched to any gene: 9. The CDR3 is 17 residues long. CDR1 SNHLY and CDR2 FYNNEI come from the germline V gene. In DNA, the CDR3 is TGTGCCAGCAGGGCTGGACAGGGGAAAATCTCTGGAAACACCATATATTTT. Its translation: CASRAGQGKISGNTIYF. The variable domain in full, completed from reference TRBV2 and TRBJ1-3, reads EPEVTQTPSHQVTQMGQEVILRCVPISNHLYFYWYRQILGQKVEFLVSFYNNEISEKSEIFDDQFSVERPDGSNFTLKIRSTKLEDSAMYFCASRAGQGKISGNTIYFGEGSWLTVV.

The CDR3 protein is CAWSPGQGLTEAFF. CDR3 DNA sequence: TGTGCCTGGAGTCCCGGACAGGGGTTGACTGAAGCTTTCTTT. This chain connects TRBV30 to TRBJ1-1; 9 bases line up with TRBD1. The CDR3 consists of 14 residues. V lost 2 bases and J lost 5; bases outside the gene matches: 6. Germline-derived CDR1 and CDR2 are GTSNPN and SVGIG (reference sequence). The entire variable domain, with the rest obtained from reference TRBV30 and TRBJ1-1, is as follows: SQTIHQWPATLVQPVGSPLSLECTVEGTSNPNLYWYRQAAGRGLQLLFYSVGIGQISSEVPQNLSASRPQDRQFILSSKKLLLSDSGFYLCAWSPGQGLTEAFFGQGTRLTVV.

V gene TRBV27 combines with J gene TRBJ1-1, with 10 nucleotides matching TRBD1. The length of the CDR3 is 12 residues. The V segment lost 5 bases and the J segment 8 bases; nucleotides outside the gene matches: 2. Per the germline V gene, CDR1 is MNHEY and CDR2 is SMNVEV (reference sequence). CDR3: CASSPDRGEAFF. The CDR3 DNA reads as TGTGCCAGCAGTCCGGACAGGGGGGAAGCTTTCTTT.

Regarding this clone: One end of the junction varies from germline; a read error may be responsible. The V gene is TRBV6-1, the J gene TRBJ2-1; 9 nucleotides match TRBD2. Germline assignment: CDR1 MNHNS and CDR2 SASEGT. The CDR3 covers 15 residues. Written as DNA, the CDR3 is TGTGCCAGCAGTCAAGCGGGGGGAAAAGACAATGAGCAGTTCTTC. This gives the protein CASSQAGGKDNEQFF.

A single count supports this clone. The rearrangement joins TRBV5-1 to TRBJ2-5, with D maybe TRBD2 (7 bases). V dropped 0 bases and J dropped 0 bases, with 9 bases sitting between them. This CDR3 comprises 15 residues. The germline V gene encodes CDR1 SGHRS and CDR2 YFSETQ. The CDR3 spells CASSLVGGDQETQYF. The CDR3 nucleotides read TGCGCCAGCAGCTTGGTAGGGGGGGACCAAGAGACCCAGTACTTC.

This clone was found once. The chain couples TRBV7-9 to TRBJ1-1; 7 bases align to TRBD1. Per germline, CDR1 SEHNR and CDR2 FQNEAQ (reference sequence). The CDR3 is 16 residues long. J gave up 3 bases and V 4 bases, and 11 bases lay outside the gene matches. CDR3 coding DNA: TGTGCCAGCAGCTGGCCCCAGGGGGGATCGGACACTGAAGCTTTCTTT. This codes for CASSWPQGGSDTEAFF. Full variable domain (remainder filled in from reference TRBV7-9 and TRBJ1-1): DTGVSQNPRHKITKRGQNVTFRCDPISEHNRLYWYRQTLGQGPEFLTYFQNEAQLEKSRLLSDRFSAERPKGSFSTLEIQRTEQGDSAMYLCASSWPQGGSDTEAFFGQGTRLTVV.

This sequence joins TRBV25-1 and TRBJ1-1, with D possibly being TRBD1 (5 bases). V was pared by 4 bases and J by 4 bases, with 16 bases between. This CDR3 is 15 amino acids long. CDR1 MGHDK and CDR2 SYGVNS come from the germline V gene. The CDR3 DNA follows: TGTGCCAGCAGTGTGTTGGACATCGGCGGCACTGAAGCTTTCTTT. Protein sequence: CASSVLDIGGTEAFF.

This clone was seen only a few times. V and J are TRBV29-1 and TRBJ1-2, with 10 bases matching TRBD1. The CDR3 is 16 amino acids. With V trimmed by 7 bases and J by 1 base, 12 bases remained unmatched. The germline V gene encodes CDR1 SQVTM and CDR2 ANQGSEA. CDR3: CSAIDRGRFGNYGYTF. The CDR3 DNA is TGCAGCGCAATAGACAGGGGGCGTTTTGGTAACTATGGCTACACCTTC.

The J gene is TRBJ1-4, the V gene TRBV6-1; 8 bases are shared with TRBD1. The CDR3 has 15 amino acids. With 4 bases clipped from V and 5 bases from J, the junction kept 6 bases outside the gene matches. Germline CDR1 reads MNHNS; CDR2 reads SASEGT. The CDR3 spells CASSAPGGLNEKLFF. CDR3 sequence (DNA): TGTGCCAGCAGTGCCCCAGGGGGCCTAAATGAAAAACTGTTTTTT.

This chain joins TRBV6-5 and TRBJ2-3; possible D gene TRBD2, 6 bases. This CDR3 is 15 amino acids long. Deletions cut 0 bases from V and 4 bases from J, with 11 bases between. Germline assignment: CDR1 MNHEY and CDR2 SVGAGI. The CDR3 reads CASSYSPGRPDTQYF. The DNA of the CDR3 is TGTGCCAGCAGTTACTCGCCAGGGAGGCCAGATACGCAGTATTTT.

In DNA, the CDR3 is TGCGCCAGCAGCTTGGGGACAGGGGGAGGCACTGAAGCTTTCTTT. It specifies CASSLGTGGGTEAFF. This rearrangement joins TRBV5-1 to TRBJ1-1; 10 bases align to TRBD1. The CDR3 loop spans 15 amino acids. V shed 0 bases and J 4 bases; nucleotides not matched to a gene: 3. Germline V CDR1 and CDR2: SGHRS, YFSETQ.

This chain uses TRBV7-8 with TRBJ2-7; D not certain. Germline V gives CDR1 SGHVS, CDR2 FQNEAQ. V lost 4 bases and J 0 bases, leaving 10 bases between the germline ends. The CDR3 totals 14 residues. As DNA, the CDR3 is TGTGCCAGCAGCTCTAGACTGGGCTCCTACGAGCAGTACTTC. This encodes CASSSRLGSYEQYF.

In this sample, this clone turned up a few times. CDR3: CASSDRGETQYF. DNA for the CDR3: TGCGCCAGCAGCGACCGGGGGGAGACCCAGTACTTC. This chain links TRBV5-1 with TRBJ2-5, with a weak D call TRBD2 (6 bases). CDR3 length equals 12 residues. From germline, CDR1 is SGHRS and CDR2 YFSETQ. V lost 4 bases and J lost 5, with 9 bases in between.

The chain recombines TRBV6-5 with TRBJ2-5, with 11 bases matching TRBD2. This CDR3 contains 14 residues. The junction had 5 bases not matched to a gene; V was cut back by 6 bases and J by 5 bases. CDR1 is MNHEY, CDR2 SVGAGI, per germline. This CDR3 reads CASSQLAGAETQYF. The CDR3 nucleotides read TGTGCCAGCAGCCAACTAGCGGGGGCGGAGACCCAGTACTTC.

The chain links TRBV29-1 to TRBJ2-5; maybe TRBD1 (5 bases). CDR1 SQVTM and CDR2 ANQGSEA come from the germline V gene. CDR3 length equals 13 residues. Between the trimmed V and J ends, which lost 7 bases and 0 bases, there was a span of 12 bases. CDR3 loop: CSAYSQDQETQYF. DNA of the CDR3: TGCAGCGCATATTCACAGGACCAAGAGACCCAGTACTTC.

This chain links TRBV29-1 with TRBJ2-5, with TRBD1 matching 8 bases. This CDR3 spans 14 amino acids. V trimming: 6 bases; J trimming: 2 bases; junction bases outside the gene matches: 8. The germline V gene has CDR1 SQVTM and CDR2 ANQGSEA. The CDR3 loop reads CSVSHRGIQETQYF. DNA for the CDR3: TGCAGCGTGTCTCACAGGGGGATTCAAGAGACCCAGTACTTC. The full variable domain, in which reference TRBV29-1 and TRBJ2-5 provide the parts outside the CDR3, is SAVISQKPSRDICQRGTSLTIQCQVDSQVTMMFWYRQQPGQSLTLIATANQGSEATYESGFVIDKFPISRPNLTFSTLTVSNMSPEDSSIYLCSVSHRGIQETQYFGPGTRLLVL.

The chain uses TRBV13 and TRBJ1-2, with TRBD1 identical over 8 bases. The CDR3 contains 13 residues. Germline V gene lookup returns CDR1 PRHDT and CDR2 FYEKMQ (reference sequence). J was trimmed by 5 bases and V by 5 bases; bases with no gene match: 4. Here the CDR3 DNA reads TGTGCCAGCAGCACCCGGACAGGGTATGGCTACACCTTC. Translating it yields CASSTRTGYGYTF.

The rearrangement joins TRBV10-1 to TRBJ2-2, with D possibly being TRBD1 (5 bases). V lost 4 bases and J lost 3, with 6 bases in between. Germline V gives CDR1 WNHNN, CDR2 SYGVQD (reference sequence). This CDR3 is 13 amino acids long. The DNA of the CDR3 is TGCGCCAGCAGTGTAGGGGACACCGGGGAGCTGTTTTTT. It codes for CASSVGDTGELFF.

This clone turned up a few times. The chain couples TRBV7-9 to TRBJ1-1; 8 nucleotides match TRBD1. CDR1 and CDR2 from the germline V gene are SEHNR and FQNEAQ (reference sequence). The CDR3 runs to 15 residues. Losses at the gene ends were 5 bases for V and 3 bases for J; bases not matched to a gene: 8. The DNA for the CDR3 is TGTGCCAGCAGCCCCAGGACAGGGTGGGACACTGAAGCTTTCTTT. Translation gives CASSPRTGWDTEAFF.